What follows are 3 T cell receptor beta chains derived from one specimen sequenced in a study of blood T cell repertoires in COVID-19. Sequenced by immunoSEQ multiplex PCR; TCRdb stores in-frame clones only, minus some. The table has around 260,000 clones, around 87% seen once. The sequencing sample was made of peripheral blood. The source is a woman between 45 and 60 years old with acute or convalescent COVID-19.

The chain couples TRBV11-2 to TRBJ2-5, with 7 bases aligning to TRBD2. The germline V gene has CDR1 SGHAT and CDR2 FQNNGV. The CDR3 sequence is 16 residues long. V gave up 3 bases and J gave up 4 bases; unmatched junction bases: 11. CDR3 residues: CASSLTSTGSGETQYF. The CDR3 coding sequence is TGTGCCAGCAGCTTGACTAGCACGGGTAGTGGAGAGACCCAGTACTTC.

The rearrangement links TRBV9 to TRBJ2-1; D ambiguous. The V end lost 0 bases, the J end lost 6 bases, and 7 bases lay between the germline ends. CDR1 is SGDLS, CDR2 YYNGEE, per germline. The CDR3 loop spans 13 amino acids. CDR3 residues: CASSVGLLNEQFF. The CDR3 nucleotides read TGTGCCAGCAGCGTAGGACTTCTCAATGAGCAGTTCTTC.

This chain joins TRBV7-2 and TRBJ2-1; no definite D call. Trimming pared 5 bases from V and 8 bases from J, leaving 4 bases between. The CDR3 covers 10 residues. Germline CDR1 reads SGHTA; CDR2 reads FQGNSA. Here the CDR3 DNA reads TGTGCCAGCAGCCTACATGAGCAGTTCTTC. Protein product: CASSLHEQFF.